This T cell receptor (beta chain) came from a study of CD8 T cells in ankylosing spondylitis (dated by TCRdb to 2015 to 2018). Context from the whole study: The study set out to find disease-linked TCR variants by profiling T cell receptor beta repertoires in ankylosing spondylitis patients and healthy donors. The full study cohort was made up of 25 to 30 ankylosing spondylitis patients and roughly 98 healthy donors. Peripheral blood was sampled, and synovial fluid was also collected from ankylosing spondylitis patients. Overall study outcomes, separate from this receptor: Some of the motif variants had been reported before in the synovial fluid and blood of reactive arthritis patients, a finding that suggests common disease-initiation mechanisms. A CD8+ phenotype was shown by the disease-linked clones, which were found at relatively low frequencies in peripheral blood. According to the report, matched synovial fluid samples from ankylosing spondylitis patients were significantly enriched for the disease-linked clones. A TCR beta motif made up of several highly homologous amino acid variants appeared to be characteristic of blood from ankylosing spondylitis patients.

This clonotype occurred a few times. The clone's antigen remains unknown. No base quality information exists; no much larger clone differs at one position. The run used an Illumina HiSeq 2500. Quantitative 5'-RACE with molecular barcodes was the method used to prepare the TCR beta libraries. The study's processing was this. Disease-linked TCR variants were identified with a new computational method built on a probabilistic model of VDJ rearrangement. TCRdb trimmed public reads at Q25 via fastp, called clones via MiXCR and kept in-frame beta chains. Rows with one shared CDR3 protein collapse into an entry with the most common genes and DNA. The V and J calls, along with clone size, are taken from TCRdb and not from the paper's own processing. Counted in this sample were 250,000 to 350,000 distinct CDR3 sequences; around 20% of them appeared once. The ten largest account for roughly 4% of the sample.

Reading from cysteine to phenylalanine, the CDR3 counts 15 amino acids. The DNA shown is the 45-base CDR3, in frame from base 1. The germline V gene (reference sequence) yields DFQATT for CDR1 and SNEGSKA for CDR2. The germline V end is reduced by 5 bases and the J end by 6 bases; junction bases left unmatched: 12. This receptor chain uses TRBV20-1 and TRBJ2-3; 9 of the junction bases match TRBD1. Sequenced input: blood, either unsorted or a sorted T cell fraction (not recorded which). This TCR was recovered from a female donor with ankylosing spondylitis or in good health (not recorded which). The CDR3 reads CSAEAGTGSLDTQYF. The DNA reads as follows: TGCAGTGCTGAGGCCGGGACAGGGAGTTTGGATACGCAGTATTTT.